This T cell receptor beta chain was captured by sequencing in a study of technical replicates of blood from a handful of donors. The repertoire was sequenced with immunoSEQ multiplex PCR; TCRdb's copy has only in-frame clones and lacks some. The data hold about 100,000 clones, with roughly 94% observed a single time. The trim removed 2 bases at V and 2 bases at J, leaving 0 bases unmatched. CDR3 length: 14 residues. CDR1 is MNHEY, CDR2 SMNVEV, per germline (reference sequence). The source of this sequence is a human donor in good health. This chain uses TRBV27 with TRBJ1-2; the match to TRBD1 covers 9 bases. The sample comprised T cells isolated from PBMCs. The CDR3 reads CASSLGQGNYGYTF. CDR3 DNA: TGTGCCAGCAGTTTAGGACAGGGGAACTATGGCTACACCTTC.